This T cell receptor (beta chain) was documented in a study of breast tumors, draining lymph nodes, adjacent tissues. Points from the study as a whole: Tumors had less TCR diversity than lymph nodes, more than nontumor tissue.

This clonotype occurred a few times. Its antigen is undetermined. The CDR3 contains 16 residues. V shed 5 bases and J shed 0 bases, with 11 bases lying between them. Germline V gene data show CDR1 as MNHEY and CDR2 as SMNVEV (reference sequence). TCRdb recomputed calls from the multiplex PCR reads with MiXCR, one row per CDR3 protein. The data hold some 140,000 distinct CDR3 sequences, with about 20% observed a single time. Axillary draining lymph nodes of breast cancer patients supplied the node samples. V is TRBV27 and J is TRBJ2-6, with D hard to call. This receptor was identified in a female donor with breast cancer. Some clones in this sample may be carry-over from other donors' samples. The sample was axillary lymph node tissue. The CDR3 region has the DNA TGTGCCAGCAGTGCCCGACAAAGCTCTGGGGCCAACGTCCTGACTTTC. Its translation: CASSARQSSGANVLTF.